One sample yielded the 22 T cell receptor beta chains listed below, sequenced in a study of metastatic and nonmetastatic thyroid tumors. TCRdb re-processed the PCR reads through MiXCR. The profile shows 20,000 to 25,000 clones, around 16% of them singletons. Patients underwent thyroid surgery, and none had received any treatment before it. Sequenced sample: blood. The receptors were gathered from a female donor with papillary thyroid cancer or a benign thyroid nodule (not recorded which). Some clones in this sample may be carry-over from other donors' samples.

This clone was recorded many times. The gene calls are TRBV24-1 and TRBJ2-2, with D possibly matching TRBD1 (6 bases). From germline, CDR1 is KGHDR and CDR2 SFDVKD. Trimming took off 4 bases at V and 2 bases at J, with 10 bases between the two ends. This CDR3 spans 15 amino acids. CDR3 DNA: TGTGCCACCAGTGACCCGACAGGTAACACCGGGGAGCTGTTTTTT. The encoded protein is CATSDPTGNTGELFF.

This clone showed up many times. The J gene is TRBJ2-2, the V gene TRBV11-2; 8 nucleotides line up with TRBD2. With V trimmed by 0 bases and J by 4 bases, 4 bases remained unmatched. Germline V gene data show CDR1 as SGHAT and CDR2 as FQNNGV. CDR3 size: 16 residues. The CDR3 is CASSLEGLAGTGELFF. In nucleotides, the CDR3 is TGTGCCAGCAGCTTAGAAGGGCTAGCGGGCACCGGGGAGCTGTTTTTT.

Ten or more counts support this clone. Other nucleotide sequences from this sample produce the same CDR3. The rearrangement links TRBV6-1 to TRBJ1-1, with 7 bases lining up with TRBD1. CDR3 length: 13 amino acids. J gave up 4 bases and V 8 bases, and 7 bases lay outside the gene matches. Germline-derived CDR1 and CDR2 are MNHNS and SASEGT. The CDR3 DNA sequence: TGTGCCAGCTACGACAGGGCATTCACTGAAGCTTTCTTT. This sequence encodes CASYDRAFTEAFF.

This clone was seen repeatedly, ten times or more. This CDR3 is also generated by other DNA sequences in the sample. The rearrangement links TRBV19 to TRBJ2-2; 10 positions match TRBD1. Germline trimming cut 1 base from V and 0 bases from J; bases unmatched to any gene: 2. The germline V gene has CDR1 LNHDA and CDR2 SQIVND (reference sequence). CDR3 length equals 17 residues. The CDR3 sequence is CASSIGQGAANTGELFF. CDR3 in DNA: TGTGCCAGTAGTATAGGACAGGGGGCCGCGAACACCGGGGAGCTGTTTTTT.

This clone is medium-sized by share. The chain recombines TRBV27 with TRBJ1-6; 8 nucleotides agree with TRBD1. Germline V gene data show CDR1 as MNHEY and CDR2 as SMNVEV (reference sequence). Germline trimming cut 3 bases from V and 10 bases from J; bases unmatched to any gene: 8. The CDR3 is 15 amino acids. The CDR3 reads CASSFVTGVRSPLHF. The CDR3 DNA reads TGTGCCAGCAGTTTCGTGACAGGGGTTAGGTCACCCCTCCACTTT.

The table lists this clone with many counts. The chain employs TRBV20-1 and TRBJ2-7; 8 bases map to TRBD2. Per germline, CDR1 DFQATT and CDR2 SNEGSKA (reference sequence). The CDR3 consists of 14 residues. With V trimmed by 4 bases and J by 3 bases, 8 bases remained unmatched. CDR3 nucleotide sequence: TGCAGTGCTACCGGGACTAGTGACTTCTACGAGCAGTACTTC. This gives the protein CSATGTSDFYEQYF.

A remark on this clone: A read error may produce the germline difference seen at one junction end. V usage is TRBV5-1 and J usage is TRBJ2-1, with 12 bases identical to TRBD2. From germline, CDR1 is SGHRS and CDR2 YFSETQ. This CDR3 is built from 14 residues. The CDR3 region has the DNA TGCGCCTGCAGCACACGGACTAGCGGGGATGAGCAGTTCTTC. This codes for CACSTRTSGDEQFF.

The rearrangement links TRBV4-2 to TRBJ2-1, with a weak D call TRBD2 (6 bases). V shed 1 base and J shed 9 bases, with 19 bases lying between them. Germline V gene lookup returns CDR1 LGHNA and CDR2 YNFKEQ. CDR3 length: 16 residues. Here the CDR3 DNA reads TGTGCCAGCAGCCAAGGGGTCGGGAGTAGTTATGGTGAGCAGTTCTTC. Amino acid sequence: CASSQGVGSSYGEQFF.

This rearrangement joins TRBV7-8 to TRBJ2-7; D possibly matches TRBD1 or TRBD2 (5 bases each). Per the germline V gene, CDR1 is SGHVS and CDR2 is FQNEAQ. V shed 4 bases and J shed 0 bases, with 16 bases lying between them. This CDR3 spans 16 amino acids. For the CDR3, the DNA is TGTGCCAGCAGCTCTGGGACCCACCGAAGCTCCTACGAGCAGTACTTC. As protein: CASSSGTHRSSYEQYF.

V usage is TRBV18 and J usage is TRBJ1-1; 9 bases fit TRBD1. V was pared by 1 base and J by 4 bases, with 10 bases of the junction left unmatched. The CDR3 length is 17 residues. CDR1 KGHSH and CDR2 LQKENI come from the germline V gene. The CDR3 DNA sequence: TGTGCCAGCTCACCACAAGACGTAGGGACAGGGAGCACTGAAGCTTTCTTT. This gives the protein CASSPQDVGTGSTEAFF.

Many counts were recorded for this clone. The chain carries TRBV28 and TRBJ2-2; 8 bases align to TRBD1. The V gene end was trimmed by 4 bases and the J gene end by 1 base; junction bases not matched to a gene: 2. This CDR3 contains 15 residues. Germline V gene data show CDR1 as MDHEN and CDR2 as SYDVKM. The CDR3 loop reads CASSYGTGNTGELFF. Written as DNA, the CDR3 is TGTGCCAGCAGTTACGGGACAGGGAACACCGGGGAGCTGTTTTTT.

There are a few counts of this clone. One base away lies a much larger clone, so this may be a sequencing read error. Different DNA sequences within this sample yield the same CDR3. This CDR3 reads CASGFGYQQYF. The CDR3 DNA reads TGTGCTAGCGGTTTTGGTTATCAGCAGTACTTC. The chain employs TRBV12-5 and TRBJ2-7; no clear D. Germline CDR1 is LGHNT and CDR2 is FRNRAP. CDR3 length: 11 amino acids.

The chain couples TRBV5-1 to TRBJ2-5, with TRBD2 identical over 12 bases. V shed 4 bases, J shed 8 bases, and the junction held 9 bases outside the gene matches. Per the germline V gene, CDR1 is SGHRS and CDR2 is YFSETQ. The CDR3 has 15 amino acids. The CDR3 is CASSPGLAGRDTQYF. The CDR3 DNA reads TGCGCCAGCAGCCCTGGACTAGCGGGGCGGGATACCCAGTACTTC.

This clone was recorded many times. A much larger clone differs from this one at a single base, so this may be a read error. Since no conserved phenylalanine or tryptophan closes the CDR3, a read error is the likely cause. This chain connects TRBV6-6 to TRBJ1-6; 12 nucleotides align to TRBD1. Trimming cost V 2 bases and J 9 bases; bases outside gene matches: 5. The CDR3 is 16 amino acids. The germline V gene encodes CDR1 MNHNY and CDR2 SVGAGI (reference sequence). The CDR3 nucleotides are TGTGCCAGCAGTTACGGGACAGGGGGCAATAGTTCACCCCTCCACTCT. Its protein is CASSYGTGGNSSPLHS.

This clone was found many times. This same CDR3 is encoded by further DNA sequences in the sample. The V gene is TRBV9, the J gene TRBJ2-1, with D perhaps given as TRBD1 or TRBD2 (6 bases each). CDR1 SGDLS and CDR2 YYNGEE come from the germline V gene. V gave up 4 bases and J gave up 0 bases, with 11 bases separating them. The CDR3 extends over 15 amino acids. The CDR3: CASSLEGGSYNEQFF. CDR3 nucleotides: TGTGCCAGCAGCTTGGAGGGGGGCTCCTACAATGAGCAGTTCTTC.

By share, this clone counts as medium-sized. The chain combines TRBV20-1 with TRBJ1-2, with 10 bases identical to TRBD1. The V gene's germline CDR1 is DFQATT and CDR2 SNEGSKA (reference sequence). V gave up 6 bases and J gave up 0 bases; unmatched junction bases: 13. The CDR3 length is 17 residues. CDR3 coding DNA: TGCAGTGCACCCAGACAGGGGGCCTCATCAGCTAACTATGGCTACACCTTC. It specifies CSAPRQGASSANYGYTF.

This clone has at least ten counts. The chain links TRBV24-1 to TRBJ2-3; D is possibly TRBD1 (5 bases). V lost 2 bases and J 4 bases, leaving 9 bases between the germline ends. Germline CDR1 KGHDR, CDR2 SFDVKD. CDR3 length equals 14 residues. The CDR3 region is CATSDYEGADTQYF. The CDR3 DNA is TGTGCCACCAGTGATTATGAAGGGGCAGATACGCAGTATTTT.

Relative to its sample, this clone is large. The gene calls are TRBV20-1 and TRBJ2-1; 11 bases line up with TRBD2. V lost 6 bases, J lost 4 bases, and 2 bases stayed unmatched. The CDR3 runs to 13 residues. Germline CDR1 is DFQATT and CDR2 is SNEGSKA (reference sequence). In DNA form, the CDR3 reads TGCAGTGCCCGGACTAGCGGGTACAATGAGCAGTTCTTC. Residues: CSARTSGYNEQFF.

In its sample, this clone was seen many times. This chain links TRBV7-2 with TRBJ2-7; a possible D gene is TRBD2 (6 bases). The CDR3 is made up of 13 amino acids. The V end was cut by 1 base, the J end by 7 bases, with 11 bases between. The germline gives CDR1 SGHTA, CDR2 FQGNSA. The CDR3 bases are TGTGCCAGCAGCTTAGGAGCGGGTCGGGAGCAGTACTTC. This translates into CASSLGAGREQYF.

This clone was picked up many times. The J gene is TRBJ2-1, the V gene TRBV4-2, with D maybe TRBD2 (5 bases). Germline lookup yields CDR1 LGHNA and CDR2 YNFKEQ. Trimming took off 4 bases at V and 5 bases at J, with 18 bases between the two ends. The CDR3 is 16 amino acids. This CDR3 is CASSPGLERSNNEQFF. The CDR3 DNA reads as TGTGCCAGCAGCCCCGGCCTAGAGCGGAGTAACAATGAGCAGTTCTTC.

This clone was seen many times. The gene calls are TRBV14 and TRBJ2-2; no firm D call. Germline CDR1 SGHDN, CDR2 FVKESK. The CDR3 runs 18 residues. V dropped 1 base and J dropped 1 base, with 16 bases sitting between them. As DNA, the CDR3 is TGTGCCAGCAGCCAAGGGGCCAGGATCATACAGAACACCGGGGAGCTGTTTTTT. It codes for CASSQGARIIQNTGELFF.

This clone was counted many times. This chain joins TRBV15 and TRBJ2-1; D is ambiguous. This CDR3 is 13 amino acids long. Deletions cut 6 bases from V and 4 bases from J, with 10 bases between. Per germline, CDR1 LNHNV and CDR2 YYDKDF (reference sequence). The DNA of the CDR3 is TGTGCCACCAGTACTTCTCCGTACAATGAGCAGTTCTTC. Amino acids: CATSTSPYNEQFF.